This T cell receptor beta chain was retrieved from a study of cytomegalovirus exposure and HLA in healthy donors. From germline, CDR1 is SQVTM and CDR2 ANQGSEA. The CDR3 sequence is 12 residues long. Trimming took 5 bases from V and 2 from J, leaving 10 bases between them. Vbeta (60) and Jbeta (13) primers were used in the PCR. Using immunoSEQ multiplex PCR, the repertoire was profiled, and TCRdb retains in-frame clones only, with some absent. The data show fewer than 85,000 clones, around 70% seen once. The rearrangement uses TRBV29-1 and TRBJ2-7; D not resolved. Sequencing was performed on PBMCs. This sequence originates from a woman aged 35 to 49 in good health and CMV-seropositive. Written as DNA, the CDR3 is TGCAGCGTTACCCTAAACCCCTACGAGCAGTACTTC. This codes for CSVTLNPYEQYF.